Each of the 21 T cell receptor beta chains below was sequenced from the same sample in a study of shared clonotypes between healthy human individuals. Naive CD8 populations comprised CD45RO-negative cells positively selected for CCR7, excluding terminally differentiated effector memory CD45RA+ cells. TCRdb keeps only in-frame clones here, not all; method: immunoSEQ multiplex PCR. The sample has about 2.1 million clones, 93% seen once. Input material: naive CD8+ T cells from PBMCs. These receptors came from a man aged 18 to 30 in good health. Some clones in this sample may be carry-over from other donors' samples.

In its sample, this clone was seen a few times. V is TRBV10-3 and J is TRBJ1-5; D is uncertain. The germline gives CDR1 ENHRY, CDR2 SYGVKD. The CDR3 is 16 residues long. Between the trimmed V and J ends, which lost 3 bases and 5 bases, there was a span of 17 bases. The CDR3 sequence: CAISDWAPARDQPQHF. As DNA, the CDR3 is TGTGCCATCAGTGATTGGGCGCCCGCACGCGATCAGCCCCAGCATTTT.

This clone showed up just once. For the CDR3, the DNA is TGTGCCAGCAGCTTAGCGCTCTCACAGGGGGCGCGTGAGCAGTACTTC. Translated, it gives CASSLALSQGAREQYF. The gene calls are TRBV7-9 and TRBJ2-7, with 9 bases aligning to TRBD1. V lost 0 bases to trimming and J lost 7 bases; unmatched junction nucleotides: 10. The CDR3 totals 16 residues. The germline V gene encodes CDR1 SEHNR and CDR2 FQNEAQ (reference sequence).

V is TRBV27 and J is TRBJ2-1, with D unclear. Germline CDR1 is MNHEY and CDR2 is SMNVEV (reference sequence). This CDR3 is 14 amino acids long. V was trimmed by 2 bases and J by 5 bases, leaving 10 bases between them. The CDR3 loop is CASSLAALDNEQFF. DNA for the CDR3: TGTGCCAGCAGTTTAGCGGCCCTCGACAATGAGCAGTTCTTC.

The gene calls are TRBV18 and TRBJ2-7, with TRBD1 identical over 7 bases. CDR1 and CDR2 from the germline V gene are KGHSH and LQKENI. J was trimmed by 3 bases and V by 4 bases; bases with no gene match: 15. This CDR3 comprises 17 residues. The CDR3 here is CASSRVKQGQRNYEQYF. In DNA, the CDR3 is TGTGCCAGCTCACGGGTTAAGCAGGGACAGCGGAACTACGAGCAGTACTTC.

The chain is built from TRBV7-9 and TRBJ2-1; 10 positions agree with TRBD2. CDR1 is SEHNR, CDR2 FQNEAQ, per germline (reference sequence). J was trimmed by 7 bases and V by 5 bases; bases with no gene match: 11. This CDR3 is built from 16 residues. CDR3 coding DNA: TGTGCCAGCAGCCGAGCGGGAGGGCCGGGTTGGAATGAGCAGTTCTTC. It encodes CASSRAGGPGWNEQFF.

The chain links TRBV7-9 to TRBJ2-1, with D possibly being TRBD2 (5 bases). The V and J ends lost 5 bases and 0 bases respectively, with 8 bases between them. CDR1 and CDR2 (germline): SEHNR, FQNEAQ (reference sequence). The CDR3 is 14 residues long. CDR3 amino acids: CASSRAGSYNEQFF. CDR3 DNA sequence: TGTGCCAGCAGCCGCGCGGGCTCCTACAATGAGCAGTTCTTC.

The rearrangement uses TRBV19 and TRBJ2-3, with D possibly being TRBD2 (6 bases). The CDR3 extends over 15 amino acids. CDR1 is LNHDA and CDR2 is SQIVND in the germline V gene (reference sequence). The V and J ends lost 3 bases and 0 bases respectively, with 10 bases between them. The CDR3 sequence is CASSMRSGSTDTQYF. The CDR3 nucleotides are TGTGCCAGTAGTATGAGGAGCGGGAGCACAGATACGCAGTATTTT.

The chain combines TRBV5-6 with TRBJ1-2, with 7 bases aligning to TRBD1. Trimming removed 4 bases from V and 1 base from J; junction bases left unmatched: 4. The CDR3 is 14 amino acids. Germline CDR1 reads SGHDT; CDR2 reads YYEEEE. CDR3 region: CASSGRDSNYGYTF. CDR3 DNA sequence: TGTGCCAGCAGCGGCCGGGACAGTAACTATGGCTACACCTTC.

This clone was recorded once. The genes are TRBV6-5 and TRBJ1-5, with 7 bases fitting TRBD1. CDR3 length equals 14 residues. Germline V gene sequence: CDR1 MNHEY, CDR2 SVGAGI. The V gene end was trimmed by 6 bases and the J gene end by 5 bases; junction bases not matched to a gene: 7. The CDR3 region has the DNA TGTGCCAGCAGAACGCGACAGGGCCATCAGCCCCAGCATTTT. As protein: CASRTRQGHQPQHF.

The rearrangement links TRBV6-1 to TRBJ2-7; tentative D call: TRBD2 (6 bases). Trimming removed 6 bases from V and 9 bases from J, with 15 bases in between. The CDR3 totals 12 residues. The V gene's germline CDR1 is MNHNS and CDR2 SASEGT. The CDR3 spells CASRGHRDWQYF. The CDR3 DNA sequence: TGTGCCAGCAGGGGCCACCGGGACTGGCAGTACTTC.

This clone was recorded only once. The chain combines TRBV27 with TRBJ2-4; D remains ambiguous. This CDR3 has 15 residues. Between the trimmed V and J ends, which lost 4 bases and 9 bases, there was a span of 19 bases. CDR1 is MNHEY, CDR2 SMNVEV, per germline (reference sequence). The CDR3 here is CASSSQGGKYSIQYF. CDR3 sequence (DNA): TGTGCCAGCAGTTCCCAAGGTGGAAAATACAGCATTCAGTACTTC.

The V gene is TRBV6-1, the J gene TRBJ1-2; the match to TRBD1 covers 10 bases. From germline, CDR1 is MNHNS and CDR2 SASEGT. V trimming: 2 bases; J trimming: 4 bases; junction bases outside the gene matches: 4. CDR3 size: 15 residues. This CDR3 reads CASSEWDRGIYGYTF. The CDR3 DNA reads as TGTGCCAGCAGTGAATGGGACAGGGGTATCTATGGCTACACCTTC.

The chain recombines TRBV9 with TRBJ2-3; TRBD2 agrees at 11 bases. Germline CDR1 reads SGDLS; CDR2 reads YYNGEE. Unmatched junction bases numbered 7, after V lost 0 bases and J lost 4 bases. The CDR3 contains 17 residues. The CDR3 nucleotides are TGTGCCAGCAGCGTAGCCGTACTAGCGGGAGACTCAGATACGCAGTATTTT. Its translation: CASSVAVLAGDSDTQYF.

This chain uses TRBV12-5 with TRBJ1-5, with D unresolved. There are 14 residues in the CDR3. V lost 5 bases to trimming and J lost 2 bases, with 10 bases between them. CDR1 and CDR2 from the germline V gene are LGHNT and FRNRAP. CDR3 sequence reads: CASGQTEGNQPQHF. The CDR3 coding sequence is TGTGCTAGTGGTCAAACAGAGGGCAATCAGCCCCAGCATTTT.

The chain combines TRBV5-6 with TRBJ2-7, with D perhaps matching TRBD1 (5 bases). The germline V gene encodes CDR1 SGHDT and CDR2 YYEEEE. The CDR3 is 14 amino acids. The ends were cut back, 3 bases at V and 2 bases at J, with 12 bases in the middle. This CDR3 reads CASSSRQLPYEQYF. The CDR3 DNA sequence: TGTGCCAGCAGCTCTAGACAGCTGCCCTACGAGCAGTACTTC. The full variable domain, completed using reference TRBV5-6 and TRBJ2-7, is DAGVTQSPTHLIKTRGQQVTLRCSPKSGHDTVSWYQQALGQGPQFIFQYYEEEERQRGNFPDRFSGHQFPNYSSELNVNALLLGDSALYLCASSSRQLPYEQYFGPGTRLTVT.

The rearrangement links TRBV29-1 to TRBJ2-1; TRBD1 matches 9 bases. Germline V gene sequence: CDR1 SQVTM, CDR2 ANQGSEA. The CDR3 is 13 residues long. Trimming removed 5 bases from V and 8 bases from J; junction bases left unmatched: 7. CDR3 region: CSVTGTGFYEQFF. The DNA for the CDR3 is TGCAGCGTTACCGGGACAGGGTTCTATGAGCAGTTCTTC.

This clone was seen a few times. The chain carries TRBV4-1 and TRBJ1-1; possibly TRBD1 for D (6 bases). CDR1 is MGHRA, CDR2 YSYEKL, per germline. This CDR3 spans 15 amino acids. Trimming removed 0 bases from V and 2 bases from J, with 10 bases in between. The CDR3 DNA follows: TGCGCCAGCAGCCAAGACAACAGGGCTAACACTGAAGCTTTCTTT. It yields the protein CASSQDNRANTEAFF.

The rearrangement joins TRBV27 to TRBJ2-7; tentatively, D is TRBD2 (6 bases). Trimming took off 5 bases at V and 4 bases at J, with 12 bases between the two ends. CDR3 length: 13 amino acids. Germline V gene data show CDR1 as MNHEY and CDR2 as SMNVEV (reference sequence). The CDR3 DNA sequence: TGTGCCAGCAGTCCGGGACTCAAATACGAGCAGTACTTC. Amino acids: CASSPGLKYEQYF.

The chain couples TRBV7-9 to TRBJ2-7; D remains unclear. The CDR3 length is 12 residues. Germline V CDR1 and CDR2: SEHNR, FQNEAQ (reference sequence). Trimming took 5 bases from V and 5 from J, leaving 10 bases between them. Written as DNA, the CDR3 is TGTGCCAGCAGCCCCACCAAGGACGAGCAGTACTTC. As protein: CASSPTKDEQYF. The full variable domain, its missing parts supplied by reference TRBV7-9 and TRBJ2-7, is DTGVSQNPRHKITKRGQNVTFRCDPISEHNRLYWYRQTLGQGPEFLTYFQNEAQLEKSRLLSDRFSAERPKGSFSTLEIQRTEQGDSAMYLCASSPTKDEQYFGPGTRLTVT.

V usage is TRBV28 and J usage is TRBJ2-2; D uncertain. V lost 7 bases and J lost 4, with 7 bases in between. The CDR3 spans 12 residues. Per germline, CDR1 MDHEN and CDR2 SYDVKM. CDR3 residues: CASKRLTGELFF. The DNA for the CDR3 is TGTGCCAGCAAGAGGCTCACCGGGGAGCTGTTTTTT.

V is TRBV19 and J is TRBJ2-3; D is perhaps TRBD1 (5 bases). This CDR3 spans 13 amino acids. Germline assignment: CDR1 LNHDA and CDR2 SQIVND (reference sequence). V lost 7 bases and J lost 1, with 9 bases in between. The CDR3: CASTGSRTDTQYF. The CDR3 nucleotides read TGTGCCAGTACAGGGTCCCGCACAGATACGCAGTATTTT.